The next 13 T cell receptor beta chains were all read from a single sample in a study of identical twins. A single record per CDR3 protein comes from TCRdb applying MiXCR to the 5' RACE reads. The sample shows under 1 million distinct CDR3 sequences, about 12% of them seen only once. The same data also contributed to another study, on yellow fever vaccine responses in identical twins.

Sample: PBMCs. These receptors were collected from a woman between 18 and 30 years old in good health.

There are a few counts of this clonotype. The genes are TRBV24-1 and TRBJ2-5; D is undetermined. The V end lost 3 bases, the J end lost 5 bases, and 15 bases lay between the germline ends. The CDR3 contains 15 residues. The germline gives CDR1 KGHDR, CDR2 SFDVKD. The CDR3 region is CATSDLDNRGETQYF. CDR3 coding DNA: TGTGCCACCAGTGATCTCGACAACCGTGGGGAGACCCAGTACTTC.

The V and J genes are TRBV5-4 and TRBJ2-5; D unclear. The CDR3 runs 15 residues. Looked up from germline, CDR1 is SGHNT and CDR2 is YYREEE (reference sequence). V lost 0 bases, J lost 5 bases, and 14 bases lay in between. CDR3 amino acids: CASSLVGKLGETQYF. CDR3 in DNA: TGTGCCAGCAGCTTGGTCGGCAAACTCGGGGAGACCCAGTACTTC.

This clonotype was detected many times. The chain links TRBV28 to TRBJ2-3; 8 positions agree with TRBD1. Germline CDR1 and CDR2: MDHEN and SYDVKM. V was clipped by 5 bases and J by 2 bases; unmatched bases: 3. This CDR3 is 14 amino acids long. The CDR3, as DNA: TGTGCCAGCAGTCGACAGGGGACCACAGATACGCAGTATTTT. It encodes CASSRQGTTDTQYF.

J is TRBJ2-1 and V is TRBV2, with D perhaps matching TRBD1 (6 bases). The CDR3 loop spans 15 amino acids. V lost 3 bases, J lost 1 base, and 10 bases lay in between. Germline V gives CDR1 SNHLY, CDR2 FYNNEI. DNA for the CDR3: TGTGCCAGCAGTGAGGGACAAATTTCCTACAATGAGCAGTTCTTC. It translates to CASSEGQISYNEQFF.

Only a few counts were recorded for this clonotype. The V call is TRBV5-5, the J call TRBJ2-5, with a weak D call TRBD1 (6 bases). Germline V gene lookup returns CDR1 SGHKS and CDR2 YYEKEE (reference sequence). This CDR3 is built from 15 residues. V was pared by 0 bases and J by 2 bases, with 11 bases between. CDR3 loop: CASSLVPQGQETQYF. The CDR3 DNA reads TGTGCCAGCAGCTTGGTGCCACAGGGACAAGAGACCCAGTACTTC.

This clonotype was found a few times. V is TRBV4-2 and J is TRBJ2-7; 10 bases map to TRBD2. After removal of 4 bases from V and 0 bases from J, the junction contained 3 bases not matched to a gene. Per germline, CDR1 LGHNA and CDR2 YNFKEQ. The CDR3 runs to 15 residues. CDR3 loop: CASSLLAGSSYEQYV. CDR3 nucleotides: TGTGCCAGCAGCCTACTAGCGGGGAGCTCCTACGAGCAGTACGTC.

This clonotype was seen more than once but under ten times. V gene TRBV20-1 combines with J gene TRBJ2-3, with D perhaps TRBD2 (6 bases). From germline, CDR1 is DFQATT and CDR2 SNEGSKA (reference sequence). Trimming took off 7 bases at V and 11 bases at J, with 16 bases between the two ends. This CDR3 spans 11 amino acids. CDR3 sequence (DNA): TGCAGTGGGGGTTCGGAGGGCAAGCAGTATTTT. This sequence encodes CSGGSEGKQYF.

This clonotype was seen a handful of times. The chain employs TRBV7-9 and TRBJ1-1; tentative D call: TRBD1 (6 bases). The CDR3 spans 15 residues. V was clipped by 5 bases and J by 3 bases, with 16 bases between them. Germline V gene lookup returns CDR1 SEHNR and CDR2 FQNEAQ (reference sequence). Here the CDR3 reads CASSGSGVAYTEAFF. CDR3 DNA sequence: TGTGCCAGCAGCGGATCAGGGGTCGCGTACACTGAAGCTTTCTTT.

V usage is TRBV7-8 and J usage is TRBJ1-2; TRBD1 agrees at 8 bases. The germline V gene encodes CDR1 SGHVS and CDR2 FQNEAQ. V was pared by 6 bases and J by 2 bases, with 8 bases of the junction left unmatched. The CDR3 spans 15 residues. This chain's CDR3 is CASRQARQGNYGYTF. CDR3 bases: TGTGCCAGCAGACAAGCTCGACAGGGGAACTATGGCTACACCTTC.

This clonotype was counted many times. The chain uses TRBV3-1 and TRBJ2-5, with 11 bases identical to TRBD2. Looked up from germline, CDR1 is LGHDT and CDR2 is YNNKEL (reference sequence). CDR3 length: 21 residues. The V gene end was trimmed by 4 bases and the J gene end by 0 bases; junction bases not matched to a gene: 19. CDR3 in DNA: TGTGCCAGCAGCCGCTACTTGCCTGGATTAGCGGGGGGGCCGTACCAAGAGACCCAGTACTTC. Translation gives CASSRYLPGLAGGPYQETQYF.

This clonotype was detected a few times. This chain links TRBV5-1 with TRBJ1-1, with D hard to call. V lost 0 bases, J lost 6 bases, and 15 bases lay in between. The CDR3 extends over 15 amino acids. Germline CDR1 is SGHRS and CDR2 is YFSETQ. CDR3 sequence reads: CASSLGHRADPEAFF. In nucleotides, the CDR3 is TGCGCCAGCAGCTTGGGACACCGGGCTGACCCTGAAGCTTTCTTT.

This clonotype was seen only a few times. The V gene is TRBV6-5, the J gene TRBJ2-1; D ambiguous. The CDR3 sequence is 15 residues long. V shed 0 bases and J shed 5 bases, with 11 bases lying between them. The germline V gene encodes CDR1 MNHEY and CDR2 SVGAGI. CDR3 bases: TGTGCCAGCAGTTACTCGATTCTTGGAGACAATGAGCAGTTCTTC. Protein: CASSYSILGDNEQFF.

This chain's CDR3 is CARKTGRDPPDEQYF. The CDR3 coding sequence is TGTGCCAGAAAAACTGGCCGGGATCCCCCTGACGAGCAGTACTTC. The rearrangement uses TRBV25-1 and TRBJ2-7, with TRBD2 as a possible D gene (5 bases). The CDR3 contains 15 residues. Trimming took off 9 bases at V and 5 bases at J, with 23 bases between the two ends. Germline lookup yields CDR1 MGHDK and CDR2 SYGVNS.